These 19 T cell receptor beta chains share one sample of origin, sequenced in a study of cytotoxic CD8 clonotypes in ibrutinib-treated CLL. Libraries were prepared by immunoSEQ multiplex PCR; TCRdb keeps only in-frame clonotypes and omits some of them. The table lists about 200,000 clones, 70% of them singletons, with roughly 5.8% in the top ten. Sample: PBMCs, taken after 12 months of ibrutinib treatment. The source is a human donor with chronic lymphocytic leukemia.

The genes are TRBV10-1 and TRBJ2-5; perhaps D is TRBD1 or TRBD2 (5 bases each). CDR3 length: 15 amino acids. V was pared by 6 bases and J by 3 bases, with 17 bases between. The germline gives CDR1 WNHNN, CDR2 SYGVQD (reference sequence). The DNA of the CDR3 is TGCGCCAGCAGGCATAGGGGCAGGGACGAAGAGACCCAGTACTTC. It yields the protein CASRHRGRDEETQYF.

The CDR3 loop is CATRGGQGNYGYTF. The CDR3 DNA follows: TGTGCCACCCGTGGTGGGCAGGGAAACTATGGCTACACCTTC. The V gene is TRBV19, the J gene TRBJ1-2, with D possibly being TRBD1 (5 bases). Deletions cut 10 bases from V and 2 bases from J, with 17 bases between. CDR1 is LNHDA, CDR2 SQIVND, per germline (reference sequence). The CDR3 loop spans 14 amino acids.

The chain uses TRBV6-5 and TRBJ1-1, with D possibly TRBD1 on 5 matching bases. CDR1 is MNHEY and CDR2 is SVGAGI in the germline V gene. V was clipped by 10 bases and J by 2 bases, with 14 bases between them. CDR3 length: 13 amino acids. DNA for the CDR3: TGTGCCACCTTCCGGGACGGCAACACTGAAGCTTTCTTT. The encoded protein is CATFRDGNTEAFF.

The V call is TRBV9, the J call TRBJ1-2, with TRBD1 as a possible D gene (6 bases). V shed 0 bases and J shed 3 bases, with 9 bases lying between them. This CDR3 comprises 14 residues. Germline V gene lookup returns CDR1 SGDLS and CDR2 YYNGEE. The CDR3 DNA follows: TGTGCCAGCAGCGTAGCCCAGGGGCACTATGGCTACACCTTC. It encodes CASSVAQGHYGYTF.

This chain links TRBV7-2 with TRBJ1-6; D is ambiguous. The CDR3 has 13 residues. Germline CDR1 reads SGHTA; CDR2 reads FQGNSA. Trimming left V 0 bases short and J 12 bases short, with 9 bases between. The CDR3 reads CASSLARGRPLHF. The DNA of the CDR3 is TGTGCCAGCAGCTTAGCGCGAGGCCGACCCCTCCACTTT. The full variable domain, completed using reference TRBV7-2 and TRBJ1-6, is GAGVSQSPSNKVTEKGKDVELRCDPISGHTALYWYRQSLGQGLEFLIYFQGNSAPDKSGLPSDRFSAERTGGSVSTLTIQRTQQEDSAVYLCASSLARGRPLHFGNGTRLTVT.

This clone occurred a few times. The chain has TRBV10-3 and TRBJ2-7, with TRBD1 matching over 10 bases. The CDR3 loop spans 14 amino acids. CDR1 is ENHRY, CDR2 SYGVKD, per germline. Unmatched junction bases numbered 3, after V lost 2 bases and J lost 5 bases. For the CDR3, the DNA is TGTGCCATCAGTGAGCCCGGACAGGGGGACGAGCAGTACTTC. Translating it yields CAISEPGQGDEQYF.

The chain links TRBV30 to TRBJ2-2; D not certain. Trimming left V 2 bases short and J 0 bases short, with 10 bases between. Germline values: CDR1 GTSNPN, CDR2 SVGIG (reference sequence). The CDR3 spans 15 residues. In DNA, the CDR3 is TGTGCCTGGAGTAGGAGCGCGCCGAACACCGGGGAGCTGTTTTTT. This encodes CAWSRSAPNTGELFF.

This clone was observed once. The chain links TRBV4-2 to TRBJ2-5; D is perhaps TRBD1 (6 bases). There are 14 residues in the CDR3. V was shortened by 1 base and J by 1 base, with 7 bases between the two germline ends. The germline V gene has CDR1 LGHNA and CDR2 YNFKEQ. The CDR3 DNA reads as TGTGCCAGCAGCCAAGGAGGGGGCCAAGAGACCCAGTACTTC. This encodes CASSQGGGQETQYF.

The chain joins TRBV6-6 to TRBJ2-5, with no clear D. Trimming left V 5 bases short and J 7 bases short, with 11 bases between. Germline V gene lookup returns CDR1 MNHNY and CDR2 SVGAGI (reference sequence). The CDR3 sequence is 12 residues long. The CDR3 is CASSRNDGTQYF. The CDR3 DNA follows: TGTGCCAGCAGTCGCAATGATGGGACCCAGTACTTC.

The chain is built from TRBV5-1 and TRBJ2-3; TRBD2 matches 8 bases. The J segment lost 3 bases and the V segment lost 4 bases, leaving 10 bases of the junction unmatched. Germline V gene data show CDR1 as SGHRS and CDR2 as YFSETQ. This CDR3 has 16 residues. The CDR3 loop is CASSRQSGRGTDTQYF. The CDR3 DNA follows: TGCGCCAGCAGCAGGCAGAGCGGGAGAGGGACAGATACGCAGTATTTT.

The chain employs TRBV7-9 and TRBJ2-2; no reliable D call. The CDR3 runs 15 residues. The V end lost 0 bases, the J end lost 1 base, and 6 bases lay between the germline ends. In germline, CDR1 is SEHNR, CDR2 FQNEAQ (reference sequence). The CDR3 DNA sequence: TGTGCCAGCAGCTTAGCACAAATGAACACCGGGGAGCTGTTTTTT. Residues: CASSLAQMNTGELFF.

This sequence joins TRBV6-1 and TRBJ2-6; D gene uncertain. The germline V gene encodes CDR1 MNHNS and CDR2 SASEGT. V lost 3 bases and J 1 base, leaving 7 bases between the germline ends. The CDR3 is 15 amino acids. DNA for the CDR3: TGTGCCAGCAGTGACAGACGTTCTGGGGCCAACGTCCTGACTTTC. Translating gives CASSDRRSGANVLTF.

This clone was seen only once. The J gene is TRBJ2-7, the V gene TRBV6-5, with unresolved D. Trimming removed 5 bases at V and 12 bases at J, with 5 bases between. This CDR3 is built from 8 residues. Germline CDR1 is MNHEY and CDR2 is SVGAGI. The CDR3 DNA reads as TGTGCCAGCAGTGATGTGTACTTC. Encoded protein: CASSDVYF.

This chain joins TRBV19 and TRBJ2-7; maybe TRBD1 (5 bases). This CDR3 is built from 13 residues. Germline V lookup: CDR1 LNHDA, CDR2 SQIVND (reference sequence). Trimming took 5 bases from V and 0 from J, leaving 8 bases between them. CDR3 nucleotides: TGTGCCAGTAGTGGGGCAGGCTCCTACGAGCAGTACTTC. Protein: CASSGAGSYEQYF. Based on the CDR3 plus reference TRBV19 and TRBJ2-7, the full variable domain is DGGITQSPKYLFRKEGQNVTLSCEQNLNHDAMYWYRQDPGQGLRLIYYSQIVNDFQKGDIAEGYSVSREKKESFPLTVTSAQKNPTAFYLCASSGAGSYEQYFGPGTRLTVT.

CDR3 residues: CASSLGYQETQYF. The CDR3 DNA reads TGTGCCAGCAGCTTGGGATACCAAGAGACCCAGTACTTC. The chain joins TRBV13 to TRBJ2-5, with D uncertain. Germline V gives CDR1 PRHDT, CDR2 FYEKMQ (reference sequence). The CDR3 is made up of 13 amino acids. V was shortened by 3 bases and J by 0 bases, with 5 bases between the two germline ends.

V is TRBV19 and J is TRBJ1-2; D is unresolved. Trimming stripped 9 bases from V and 4 bases from J, with 9 bases between. The V gene's germline CDR1 is LNHDA and CDR2 SQIVND (reference sequence). This CDR3 has 11 amino acids. In nucleotides, the CDR3 is TGTGCCAGCAGGTTCGGCTATGGCTACACCTTC. It encodes CASRFGYGYTF.

The gene calls are TRBV21-1 and TRBJ1-1. TRBV21-1 is described as a pseudogene. The CDR3 sequence is 12 residues long. The CDR3 here is CASSRAGAEAFF. CDR3 nucleotides: TGTGCCAGCAGCAGAGCGGGGGCTGAAGCTTTCTTT.

CDR3 region: CASSPRTGSGEQFF. The CDR3, as DNA: TGTGCCAGCAGCCCCAGGACAGGGTCTGGTGAGCAGTTCTTC. V is TRBV9 and J is TRBJ2-1; 8 positions match TRBD1. Germline CDR1 SGDLS, CDR2 YYNGEE. The CDR3 totals 14 residues. Unmatched junction bases numbered 9, after V lost 4 bases and J lost 9 bases.

The chain has TRBV11-3 and TRBJ1-1, with unresolved D. Trimming removed 3 bases at V and 0 bases at J, with 5 bases between. This CDR3 contains 13 residues. The germline gives CDR1 SGHNT, CDR2 YENEEA. CDR3 nucleotide sequence: TGTGCCAGCAGCTTGCAGTTGAACACTGAAGCTTTCTTT. This codes for CASSLQLNTEAFF.